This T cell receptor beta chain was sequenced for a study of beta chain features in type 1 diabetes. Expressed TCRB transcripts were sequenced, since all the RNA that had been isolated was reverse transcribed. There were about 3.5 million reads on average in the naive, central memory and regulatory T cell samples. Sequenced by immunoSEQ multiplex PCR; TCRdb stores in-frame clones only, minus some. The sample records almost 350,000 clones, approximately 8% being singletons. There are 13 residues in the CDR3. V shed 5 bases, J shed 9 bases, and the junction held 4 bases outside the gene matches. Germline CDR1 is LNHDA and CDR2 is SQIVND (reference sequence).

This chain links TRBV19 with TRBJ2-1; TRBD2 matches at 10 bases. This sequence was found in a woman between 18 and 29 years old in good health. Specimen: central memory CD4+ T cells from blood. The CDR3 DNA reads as TGTGCCAGTAGTCAGCGGGAGGGCGGTGAGCAGTTCTTC. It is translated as CASSQREGGEQFF.